The rows below give T cell receptor beta chains drawn from one sample of a study of T cell repertoires in cytomegalovirus infection. One entry per CDR3 protein, called by TCRdb with MiXCR from the reads. The table has around 440,000 distinct CDR3 sequences, around 11% seen once; the top ten hold approximately 10%. Source material: PBMCs. These receptors were obtained from a human donor in good health (CMV status not recorded). Some clones in this sample may be carry-over from other donors' samples. CDR3s include the opening cysteine and the closing phenylalanine or tryptophan. Fields, in order: J gene, clone size, D gene, V gene, CDR3 length, CDR3 protein, CDR3 DNA. A D gene is named only where the DNA matches it firmly. Size tells how often a clone was seen (once, few, many) or the class of an expanded clone, and some rows leave it out.

TRBJ2-3 | NA | NA | TRBV11-2 | 17 | CASSSWLARASTDTQYF | TGTGCCAGCAGCTCATGGCTCGCCAGGGCTAGCACAGATACGCAGTATTTT
TRBJ1-3 | NA | NA | TRBV14 | 16 | CASSTPGPISGNTIYF | TGTGCCAGCAGCACACCGGGACCGATCTCTGGAAACACCATATATTTT
TRBJ2-2 | many | TRBD1 | TRBV12-3/TRBV12-4 | 14 | CASSADRDTGELFF | TGTGCCAGCAGTGCTGACAGGGACACCGGGGAGCTGTTTTTT
TRBJ1-2 | few | NA | TRBV2 | 13 | CASSEARGDGYTF | TGTGCCAGCAGTGAAGCGCGGGGAGATGGCTACACCTTC
TRBJ2-1 | many | NA | TRBV28 | 13 | CAIYGTSPGEQFF | TGTGCCATATACGGGACTTCCCCTGGGGAGCAGTTCTTC
TRBJ2-3 | NA | TRBD1 | TRBV10-3 | 14 | CATRDRDRTDTQYF | TGTGCCACCCGGGACAGGGACCGCACAGATACACAGTATTTT
TRBJ1-5 | NA | NA | TRBV6-2/TRBV6-3 | 15 | CASSSRRETGQPQHF | TGTGCCAGCAGTTCCCGCAGGGAAACCGGTCAGCCCCAGCATTTT
TRBJ1-1 | many | NA | TRBV7-2 | 12 | CASSLDDTEAFF | TGTGCCAGCAGCTTAGACGACACTGAAGCTTTCTTT
TRBJ2-3 | many | TRBD2 | TRBV20-1 | 13 | CSASSGEIDTQYF | TGCAGTGCTAGTAGCGGGGAGATAGATACGCAGTATTTT
TRBJ2-5 | many | NA | TRBV7-8 | 18 | CASSLIEGGEGDQGTQYF | TGTGCCAGCAGCTTAATAGAGGGCGGAGAGGGAGATCAAGGGACCCAGTACTTC
TRBJ2-5 | many | NA | TRBV7-9 | 13 | CASSLRQGETQYF | TGTGCCAGCAGCTTAAGGCAAGGGGAGACCCAGTACTTC
TRBJ2-1 | many | TRBD2 | TRBV6-1 | 15 | CASSSSGGGYNEQFF | TGTGCCAGCAGTTCTAGCGGGGGGGGTTACAATGAGCAGTTCTTC
TRBJ2-7 | many | TRBD1 | TRBV7-8 | 14 | CASSPGGQGNEQYF | TGTGCCAGCAGTCCCGGAGGACAGGGCAACGAGCAGTACTTC
TRBJ1-1 | NA | NA | TRBV10-3 | 15 | CVISETRLGDTEAFF | TGTGTCATCAGTGAAACCCGGTTGGGGGACACTGAAGCTTTCTTT
TRBJ2-1 | many | TRBD2 | TRBV28 | 16 | CASSFSATSGSNEQFF | TGTGCCAGCAGTTTTTCCGCGACTAGCGGGAGTAATGAGCAGTTCTTC
TRBJ1-1 | many | NA | TRBV12-5 | 13 | CASVSSGVAEAFF | TGTGCTAGTGTAAGTTCGGGGGTAGCTGAAGCTTTCTTT
TRBJ1-1 | many | TRBD1 | TRBV5-4 | 13 | CASSPDRGRLAFF | TGTGCCAGCAGCCCTGACAGGGGGCGCTTGGCTTTCTTT
TRBJ1-2 | few | NA | TRBV24-1 | 10 | CATSGPGYTF | TGTGCCACCAGTGGTCCTGGCTACACCTTC
TRBJ1-2 | many | TRBD1 | TRBV28 | 18 | CASSNLRPGTGAPYGYTF | TGTGCCAGCAGCAATCTACGACCCGGGACAGGGGCCCCCTATGGCTACACCTTC
TRBJ1-3 | many | NA | TRBV11-2 | 12 | CASSPSQNTIYF | TGTGCCAGCAGCCCCTCCCAAAACACCATATATTTT
TRBJ2-6 | many | NA | TRBV7-6 | 19 | CASSPWLGTSIPGANVLTF | TGTGCCAGCAGCCCCTGGTTGGGTACCTCTATACCTGGGGCCAACGTCCTGACTTTC
TRBJ2-7 | many | NA | TRBV7-8 | 13 | CASSSGQPYEQYF | TGTGCCAGCAGCTCTGGACAGCCCTACGAGCAGTACTTC
TRBJ1-5 | many | NA | TRBV7-9 | 13 | CASSFGESQPQHF | TGTGCCAGCAGCTTCGGGGAGTCTCAGCCCCAGCATTTT
TRBJ1-4 | many | NA | TRBV28 | 14 | CASSFIHLNEKLFF | TGTGCCAGCAGTTTCATCCACCTTAATGAAAAACTGTTTTTT
TRBJ2-4 | few | NA | TRBV10-3 | 13 | CATSPPSKNIQYF | TGTGCCACCAGTCCACCCTCCAAAAACATTCAGTACTTC
TRBJ1-1 | many | NA | TRBV7-8 | 15 | CASSLGYGMNTEAFF | TGTGCCAGCAGCTTAGGTTACGGAATGAACACTGAAGCTTTCTTT
TRBJ1-4 | NA | NA | TRBV10-2 | 17 | CASSTGLRPNQREKLFF | TGCGCCAGCTCTACAGGGCTTCGGCCCAATCAACGGGAAAAACTGTTTTTT
TRBJ2-5 | many | NA | TRBV6-5 | 15 | CASSYLKGYQETQYF | TGTGCCAGCAGTTACCTAAAGGGGTACCAAGAGACCCAGTACTTC
TRBJ2-7 | NA | NA | TRBV12-3/TRBV12-4 | 13 | CASSPRAPYEQYF | TGTGCCAGCAGTCCCCGGGCCCCCTACGAGCAGTACTTC
TRBJ2-5 | few | TRBD1 | TRBV12-3/TRBV12-4 | 12 | CASGLTGETQYF | TGTGCCAGCGGTCTGACAGGGGAGACCCAGTACTTC
TRBJ2-1 | NA | TRBD2 | TRBV5-1 | 17 | CASSFSPTSEAYNEQFF | TGCGCCAGCAGCTTTTCCCCGACTAGCGAGGCCTACAATGAGCAGTTCTTC
TRBJ2-7 | few | NA | TRBV14 | 14 | CASSPRDASYEQYF | TGTGCCAGCAGCCCCCGGGACGCTTCCTACGAGCAGTACTTC
TRBJ2-7 | few | NA | TRBV28 | 13 | CASSQGSYYEQYF | TGTGCCAGCAGCCAGGGGTCTTACTACGAGCAGTACTTC
TRBJ1-2 | many | NA | TRBV12-3/TRBV12-4 | 16 | CASSLEQTVVQDGYTF | TGTGCCAGCAGTTTAGAGCAGACGGTGGTGCAGGATGGCTACACCTTC
TRBJ2-1 | many | TRBD2 | TRBV7-2 | 16 | CASSLTGTSTYNEQFF | TGTGCCAGCAGCCTTACCGGGACTAGTACCTACAATGAGCAGTTCTTC
TRBJ1-1 | NA | NA | TRBV29-1 | 12 | CSVEPGETEAFF | TGCAGCGTTGAACCAGGGGAAACTGAAGCTTTCTTT
TRBJ1-2 | NA | NA | TRBV5-6 | 13 | CASSLHGPQGAAF | TGTGCCAGCAGCTTACATGGACCACAGGGTGCGGCCTTC